A selection of T cell receptor beta chains follows, all from one sample in a study of a mutant IDH1 vaccine in newly diagnosed glioma. Clones were read by immunoSEQ multiplex PCR, and TCRdb kept only the in-frame ones, dropping some. The table lists about 88,000 clones, about four fifths of them singletons. The starting material was PBMCs, obtained from a glioma patient treated with radiotherapy, temozolomide or both. The receptor source for this set is a man aged 35 to 55 with glioma. Some clones in this sample may be carry-over from other donors' samples. Each CDR3 is given with its conserved first and last residue. The order of the fields is D gene, CDR3 length, clone size, J gene, V gene, CDR3 protein, CDR3 DNA. The D gene is left open where the match is weak. Expanded clones are given a class, and other clones once, few, many or no size at all.

- 13 - TRBJ1-2 TRBV5-1 CASSPTLNYGYTF TGCGCCAGCAGTCCAACTCTTAACTATGGCTACACCTTC
TRBD1 15 - TRBJ1-6 TRBV4-2 CASSRETGGESPLHF TGTGCCAGCAGCCGCGAAACAGGGGGCGAGTCACCCCTCCACTTT
TRBD1 15 - TRBJ1-2 TRBV7-8 CASSEGQGNPYGYTF TGTGCCAGCAGCGAGGGACAGGGGAATCCCTATGGCTACACCTTC
- 14 - TRBJ2-5 TRBV30 CAWRPRGQQETQYF TGTGCCTGGAGGCCTCGGGGCCAACAAGAGACCCAGTACTTC
- 13 - TRBJ1-1 TRBV7-9 CASSPWDGREAFF TGTGCCAGCAGCCCATGGGACGGAAGAGAAGCTTTCTTT
TRBD1 15 - TRBJ1-2 TRBV18 CASSPSPTGGYGYTF TGTGCCAGCTCACCGTCCCCTACAGGGGGCTATGGCTACACCTTC
- 15 - TRBJ1-1 TRBV6-6 CASSYSSQLNTEAFF TGTGCCAGCAGTTACTCGTCACAGCTCAACACTGAAGCTTTCTTT
- 13 - TRBJ1-1 TRBV7-2 CASSLATLLGAFF TGTGCCAGCAGCTTAGCCACACTTCTAGGAGCTTTCTTT
TRBD1 14 - TRBJ1-4 TRBV15 CATSEGQTNEKLFF TGTGCCACCAGCGAGGGACAGACTAATGAAAAACTGTTTTTT
TRBD1 13 once TRBJ1-2 TRBV5-1 CASSWGQLYGYTF TGCGCCAGCAGCTGGGGACAGCTCTATGGCTACACCTTC
- 13 - TRBJ1-5 TRBV27 CASSLTVNQPQHF TGTGCCAGCAGTTTAACGGTGAATCAGCCCCAGCATTTT
- 13 - TRBJ2-7 TRBV6-5 CASISGTSYEQYF TGTGCCAGCATTAGTGGGACCTCCTACGAGCAGTACTTC
TRBD1 14 - TRBJ1-2 TRBV13 CASSLRQGAGGYTF TGTGCCAGCAGCTTAAGACAGGGGGCTGGAGGCTACACCTTC
TRBD1 16 - TRBJ1-2 TRBV5-4 CASSRGRGQANYGYTF TGTGCCAGCAGCCGAGGCCGGGGACAGGCTAACTATGGCTACACCTTC
TRBD1 16 once TRBJ1-4 TRBV5-1 CASSLGQGVTNEKLFF TGCGCCAGCAGCTTGGGGCAGGGGGTGACTAATGAAAAACTGTTTTTT
TRBD1 15 - TRBJ2-2 TRBV5-1 CASSFGTGVRGELFF TGCGCCAGCAGCTTCGGGACAGGGGTTCGCGGGGAGCTGTTTTTT
- 16 - TRBJ2-2 TRBV7-8 CASSLALAGNTGELFF TGTGCCAGCAGCTTAGCCCTGGCCGGGAACACCGGGGAGCTGTTTTTT
- 13 - TRBJ2-1 TRBV19 CASSIQGRNEQFF TGTGCCAGTAGTATACAAGGACGGAATGAGCAGTTCTTC
- 17 - TRBJ1-6 TRBV5-6 CASSLMGAESYNSPLHF TGTGCCAGCAGCTTGATGGGGGCAGAGTCCTATAATTCACCCCTCCACTTT
- 15 - TRBJ1-5 TRBV6-5 CASSYSRNSNQPQHF TGTGCCAGCAGTTACTCGCGAAATAGCAATCAGCCCCAGCATTTT
TRBD1 14 - TRBJ2-7 TRBV5-6 CASSSGTGPYEQYF TGTGCCAGCAGCTCCGGGACAGGGCCCTACGAGCAGTACTTC
- 12 - TRBJ1-5 TRBV12-5 CASALSDQPQHF TGTGCTAGTGCCCTATCTGATCAGCCCCAGCATTTT
- 13 - TRBJ1-2 TRBV29-1 CSVEGTGVGGYTF TGCAGCGTTGAGGGGACGGGGGTCGGGGGCTACACCTTC
- 13 - TRBJ2-2 TRBV5-1 CASSLAASRELFF TGCGCCAGCAGCTTGGCGGCCTCCCGGGAGCTGTTTTTT
TRBD2 15 - TRBJ2-7 TRBV14 CASSHSSGGAYEQYF TGTGCCAGCAGCCACTCTAGCGGGGGGGCCTACGAGCAGTACTTC
- 13 - TRBJ1-5 TRBV5-5 CASSLDVNQPQHF TGTGCCAGCAGCTTGGACGTCAATCAGCCCCAGCATTTT
TRBD1 15 few TRBJ1-3 TRBV30 CAWSGTGWSGNTIYF TGTGCCTGGAGTGGGACAGGGTGGTCCGGAAACACCATATATTTT
- 16 - TRBJ1-3 TRBV25-1 CASSPWGGGSGNTIYF TGTGCCAGCAGTCCCTGGGGCGGAGGCTCTGGAAACACCATATATTTT
- 12 - TRBJ2-1 TRBV2 CASSGPYNEQFF TGTGCCAGCAGCGGCCCGTACAATGAGCAGTTCTTC
TRBD1 14 - TRBJ2-7 TRBV9 CASSVRTGAYEQYF TGTGCCAGCAGCGTCCGGACAGGGGCCTACGAGCAGTACTTC
- 15 - TRBJ2-5 TRBV5-1 CASSLVSMGAETQYF TGCGCCAGCAGCTTGGTTTCGATGGGGGCGGAGACCCAGTACTTC
- 15 - TRBJ1-1 TRBV6-5 CASSYSRDVNTEAFF TGTGCCAGCAGTTACTCCAGGGACGTGAACACTGAAGCTTTCTTT
TRBD1 15 - TRBJ2-7 TRBV6-1 CASSEAGQGLDEQYF TGTGCCAGCAGTGAAGCGGGACAGGGTTTAGACGAGCAGTACTTC
- 12 many TRBJ1-1 TRBV29-1 CSVNRDRTEAFF TGCAGCGTTAACAGGGATCGTACTGAAGCTTTCTTT
- 15 - TRBJ1-2 TRBV5-6 CASSLFGEANYGYTF TGTGCCAGCAGCTTGTTTGGGGAAGCTAACTATGGCTACACCTTC
TRBD1 15 - TRBJ1-1 TRBV5-6 CASSPGTGGNTEAFF TGTGCCAGCAGCCCGGGGACAGGGGGGAACACTGAAGCTTTCTTT
TRBD2 14 - TRBJ2-5 TRBV5-1 CASSPAGNWETQYF TGCGCCAGCAGTCCAGCGGGGAACTGGGAGACCCAGTACTTC
TRBD1 15 - TRBJ1-5 TRBV6-1 CASSEAGGPNQPQHF TGTGCCAGCAGTGAAGCAGGGGGCCCCAATCAGCCCCAGCATTTT
- 13 once TRBJ2-1 TRBV14 CASSQAGVNEQFF TGTGCCAGCAGCCAAGCTGGGGTAAATGAGCAGTTCTTC
- 18 - TRBJ1-6 TRBV30 CAWSVQLVGAPYNSPLHF TGTGCCTGGAGTGTACAGCTCGTCGGGGCGCCCTATAATTCACCCCTCCACTTT
- 14 - TRBJ1-1 TRBV18 CASSQDELGVGAFF TGTGCCAGCTCGCAAGACGAGTTAGGGGTCGGCGCTTTCTTT
- 13 - TRBJ1-5 TRBV6-4 CASSDSGNQPQHF TGTGCCAGCAGTGACTCGGGGAATCAGCCCCAGCATTTT
- 12 - TRBJ1-2 TRBV6-6 CASTGVNYGYTF TGTGCCAGCACGGGGGTTAACTATGGCTACACCTTC
TRBD1 15 - TRBJ1-1 TRBV18 CASSPRDSLNTEAFF TGTGCCAGCTCACCTAGGGACAGCCTGAACACTGAAGCTTTCTTT
- 9 - TRBJ2-1 TRBV20-1 CSASNEQFF TGCAGTGCCTCCAATGAGCAGTTCTTC
- 12 - TRBJ1-1 TRBV6-1 CASSSMNTEAFF TGTGCCAGCTCCTCTATGAACACTGAAGCTTTCTTT
- 13 once TRBJ2-5 TRBV5-1 CASSLVVSETQYF TGCGCCAGCAGCTTGGTAGTAAGTGAGACCCAGTACTTC
- 16 - TRBJ2-7 TRBV6-5 CASSYPDRRGSYEQYF TGTGCCAGCAGTTACCCCGACAGGAGGGGCTCCTACGAGCAGTACTTC
- 11 - TRBJ2-7 TRBV5-1 CASSSAYEQYF TGCGCCAGCAGCTCCGCCTACGAGCAGTACTTC
- 16 few TRBJ1-1 TRBV5-8 CASSLFGGRIRTEAFF TGTGCCAGCAGCTTGTTTGGGGGGAGGATTAGAACTGAAGCTTTCTTT
- 14 - TRBJ1-4 TRBV19 CASSGPGRNEKLFF TGTGCCAGTAGTGGGCCAGGGCGGAATGAAAAACTGTTTTTT
- 14 - TRBJ1-2 TRBV29-1 CSVEDHTGSYGYTF TGCAGCGTTGAAGATCATACGGGGAGCTATGGCTACACCTTC
TRBD1 14 many TRBJ1-4 TRBV5-1 CASSLQGLREKLFF TGCGCCAGCAGCTTACAGGGGCTTAGGGAAAAACTGTTTTTT
- 15 - TRBJ1-2 TRBV30 CAWSPQVIANYGYTF TGTGCCTGGAGCCCACAGGTCATAGCTAACTATGGCTACACCTTC
- 14 - TRBJ2-3 TRBV9 CASSGRLGTDTQYF TGTGCCAGCAGCGGTCGACTAGGCACAGATACGCAGTATTTT
- 14 - TRBJ1-6 TRBV7-9 CASSSEGRNSPLHF TGTGCCAGCAGCTCTGAGGGACGTAATTCACCCCTCCACTTT
- 15 - TRBJ1-6 TRBV13 CASSTRQAYNSPLHF TGTGCCAGCAGCACCCGACAGGCCTATAATTCACCCCTCCACTTT
- 13 - TRBJ1-2 TRBV5-1 CASSLDGNYGYTF TGCGCCAGCAGCTTGGACGGTAACTATGGCTACACCTTC
TRBD2 17 - TRBJ2-1 TRBV10-3 CAISESETSWGTGEQFF TGTGCCATCAGTGAGTCGGAGACTAGCTGGGGGACTGGTGAGCAGTTCTTC